This T cell receptor (beta chain) stems from a study of human T cells and chemical hapten exposure (dated by TCRdb to 2020 to 2022). About the full investigation: For sensitization, 2% DPC in acetone was applied to a roughly 2 cm by roughly 2 cm area of upper inner arm skin. Throughout the study period of about 25 weeks, patients also received therapeutic DPC doses to the scalp every week. Patch testing on the upper back used Finn chambers containing 0.01% DPC, with scoring done after 6 days according to International Contact Dermatitis Research Group standards. Most of the patients in the cohort were female, and the cohort covered alopecia areata with under or over 50% scalp involvement, alopecia totalis and alopecia universalis. Libraries were pooled for sequencing, and variation in per-sample TCR yields was attributed mainly to small differences in library volumes within the pool. The study tracked peripheral blood TCR repertoire changes in vivo during primary and secondary sensitization to the hapten diphenylcyclopropenone (DPC) in alopecia patients. Blood samples were taken from patients before sensitization (week 0) and then at 2, 6 and about 24 weeks after DPC sensitization. Blood for TCR sequencing was provided by twenty-nine alopecia patients at one to four time points (pre-sensitization, 2, 6 and 24 weeks).

About this clonotype: What antigen it recognizes has not been identified. A junction boundary mismatches the germline segment, possibly from a read error.

This specimen's time point label, per the study, means: pre-sensitization, week 0. Read against the paper, the sample's treatment or condition label means: therapeutic diphenylcyclopropenone sensitization with weekly scalp DPC. Blood at each patch-test visit was drawn before the patch test was applied. Patients were eligible if aged 18 to 70, diagnosed with alopecia and judged suitable for DPC therapy, and pregnant patients were excluded. Total RNA was isolated from unfractionated whole blood collected in Tempus Blood RNA tubes. The study at large found these results: No change with DPC sensitization was found in the number of TCRs above 1 in 1000 frequency, and no evidence of global repertoire structure alterations was found. After repeated subsampling, changes were observed in the strength of the expansion versus patch-test correlation and in the threshold at which the correlation became significant. Patch test score correlated positively with the number of PT1 expanded TCRs, reaching significance at thresholds 8, 16 and 32 but not at 4. Significantly more large CDR3 similarity clusters were formed by expanded TCRs than by pre-sensitization or healthy control sets, consistent with antigen-driven responses. Because all patients had alopecia, a presumed autoimmune disease, the immune response of the patients might differ from that of healthy individuals.

To prepare the library, RACE was applied. TCRdb names NextSeq 500 as the instrument used. Library preparation attached unique molecular identifiers to individual cDNA molecules for quantitative, reproducible TCR counting. Both TCR alpha and TCR beta chains were sequenced from each blood RNA sample. The study's own analysis went as follows. A median of about 100,000 TCRs per sample was observed, with a range of 23,224 to 690,600. The Decombinator software suite was used to annotate the V, J and CDR3 of the TCR reads. For the PS versus PT1 abundance plots, all samples were subsampled to the same number of TCRs (28,000). TCRs were defined as expanded if absent before sensitization and observed at least eight times at the 2-week time point. TCRdb handled the public reads itself, with Q25 trimming in fastp and clone calling in MiXCR, and kept productive beta chains. Every CDR3 protein is listed once, alongside the most common genes and DNA of its rows. None of the V and J calls come from the authors' own analysis; TCRdb made them. The table for this sample lists more than 250,000 distinct CDR3 sequences; about 9.4% of them were counted only once. The biggest ten clones account for less than 3% of the sample.

The CDR3 covers 11 residues, taking in both the cysteine and the phenylalanine. Kept here is only the CDR3 DNA, which spans 33 bases and is read in frame from base 1. The CDR1 and CDR2 encoded by the germline V gene (reference sequence) are DFQATT and SNEGSKA. Recombination connected TRBV20-1 to TRBJ2-1, with no confidently assigned D gene. This clonotype originated in a woman aged 35 to 49 with alopecia areata. Some clones in this sample may be carry-over from other donors' samples. This specimen consisted of whole blood, obtained in connection with sensitization to the hapten diphenylcyclopropenone (DPC). The CDR3 protein sequence reads: CSARERLWQFF. The nucleotides read TGCAGTGCTAGAGAGCGCCTGTGGCAGTTCTTT.